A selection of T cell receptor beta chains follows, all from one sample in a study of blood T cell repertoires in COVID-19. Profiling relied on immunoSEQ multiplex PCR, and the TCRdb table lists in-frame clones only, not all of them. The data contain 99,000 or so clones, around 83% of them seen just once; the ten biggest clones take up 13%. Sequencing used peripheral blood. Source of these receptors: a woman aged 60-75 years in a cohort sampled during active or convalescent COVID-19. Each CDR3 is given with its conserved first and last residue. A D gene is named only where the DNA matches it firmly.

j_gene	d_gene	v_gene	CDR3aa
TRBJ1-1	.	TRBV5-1	CASSTDRATEAFF
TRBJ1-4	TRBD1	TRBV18	CASSQKEGAQPNEKLFF
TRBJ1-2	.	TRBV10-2	CASSDRGLNYGYTF
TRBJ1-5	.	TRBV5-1	CASSFGAGGSNQPQHF
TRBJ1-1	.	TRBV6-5	CASSYQTMNTEAFF
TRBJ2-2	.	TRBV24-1	CATSDTRLVYTGELFF
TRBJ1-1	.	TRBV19	CASSFHPGGTEAFF
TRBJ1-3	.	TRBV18	CASSPQDALGGNTIYF
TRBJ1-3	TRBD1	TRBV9	CASSVESWAGGGNTIYF
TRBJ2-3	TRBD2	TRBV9	CASNQGLAGTDTQYF
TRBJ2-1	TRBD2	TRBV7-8	CASSLRGGPSGEQFF
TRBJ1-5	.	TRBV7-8	CASSLGTISNQPQHF
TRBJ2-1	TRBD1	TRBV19	CASSMLVGVSRTGVGEQFF
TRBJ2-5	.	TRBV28	CASSFYSRQETQYF
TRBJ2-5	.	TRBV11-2	CASSLDKGVWETQYF
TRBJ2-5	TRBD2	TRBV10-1	CASAQGLGETQYF
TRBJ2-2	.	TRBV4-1	CASSHIQGTGELFF
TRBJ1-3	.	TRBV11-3	CASSLEAQGEDTIYF
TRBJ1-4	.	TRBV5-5	CASSLVQGREKLFF
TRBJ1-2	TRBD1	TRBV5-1	CASSPQGADGYTF
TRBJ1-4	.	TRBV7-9	CASSLPGGTNEKLFF
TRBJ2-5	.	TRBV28	CASRKGGEETQYF
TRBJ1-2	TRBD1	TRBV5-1	CASSGGTGGYTF
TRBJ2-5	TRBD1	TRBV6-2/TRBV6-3	CASSPIVTGGVQYF
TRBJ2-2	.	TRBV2	CASSVWEVGGELFF
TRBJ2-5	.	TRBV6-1	CASSENPGEWETQYF
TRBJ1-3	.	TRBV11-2	CASSLDSNTIYF
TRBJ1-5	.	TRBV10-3	CAISDRAGEVSNQPQHF
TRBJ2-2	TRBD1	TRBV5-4	CASSLGGTGAGELFF